This TCR beta chain was identified during a study of T cells in Graves' hyperthyroidism and ophthalmopathy. Patients were aged 18 to 65, had disease duration under 2 months, and had newly diagnosed hyperthyroidism. About 10 ml of fresh peripheral blood supplied the PBMCs. Study-wide results and caveats: From stable hyperthyroidism, ophthalmopathy was separated by a 13 V-J model. Clonotypes that were expanded in thyroid above 0.001 mostly appeared in blood too.

Germline CDR1 SGHKS, CDR2 YYEKEE (reference sequence). The CDR3 contains 14 residues. The V and J ends lost 4 bases and 0 bases respectively, with 11 bases between them. RNA transcripts were the template for amplifying TCR beta CDR3 regions. The TCR CDR3 was amplified in a first-round RT-PCR using the HTBI primer set. One entry per CDR3 protein, called by TCRdb with MiXCR from the multiplex PCR reads. The sample holds about 200,000 distinct CDR3 sequences; less than 20% are singletons and the top ten take roughly 50%. Points on this clonotype: Its antigen is unknown.

The chain joins TRBV5-5 to TRBJ2-7; D not resolved. This clonotype was sampled from a woman in her forties or fifties with Graves' hyperthyroidism. What was sequenced was blood. CDR3 sequence reads: CASSREINSYEQYF. The CDR3 nucleotides read TGTGCCAGCAGCCGCGAAATAAACTCCTACGAGCAGTACTTC. The full variable domain, in which reference TRBV5-5 and TRBJ2-7 provide the parts outside the CDR3, is DAGVTQSPTHLIKTRGQQVTLRCSPISGHKSVSWYQQVLGQGPQFIFQYYEKEERGRGNFPDRFSARQFPNYSSELNVNALLLGDSALYLCASSREINSYEQYFGPGTRLTVT.